This T cell receptor (beta chain) is from a study of blood T cells in healthy people across ages (dated by TCRdb to about 2015). For the wider study: In model experiments, template switching captured roughly one uniquely barcoded TCR beta cDNA molecule for every two T cells. Age-related changes in TCR beta repertoire diversity were measured in the study by deep sequencing normalized with unique cDNA molecular identifiers. Donors were grouped into four age groups: young (average roughly 17 years), middle-aged (about 38), aged (about 59) and long-lived (around 80). To avoid experimental bias, donors of different ages were spread randomly across the sequencing lanes. The study analyzed two additional independent replicas of 1 million unique cDNA reads from the same blood draw for two donors, one aged 18 to 30 and one aged 80 or older.

Receptors were amplified or captured by 5' RACE. These reads were obtained on an Illumina HiSeq 2500. The second PCR ran for about 6 to 12 cycles and used a J-beta primer mix along with a sample-barcoded 5' primer. A unique molecular identifier was introduced onto each TCR beta cDNA molecule by a template-switch 5' adaptor carrying 12 random nucleotides. Each sample yielded at least 3 million CDR3-containing paired-end reads. All of the RNA was converted into first-strand cDNA using the Mint cDNA synthesis kit, with a TRBC-specific oligonucleotide serving as the primer. All cDNA was treated with uracil-DNA glycosylase and then went through a first 18-cycle PCR with the universal primers M1SS and BC2_uni_R. In the paper's pipeline: For normalization, 1 million high-quality reads were randomly selected from each sample, with every read carrying a distinct molecular identifier. Instead of being binned into consensus sequences, reads that shared molecular identifiers were thrown out. MiTCR, with a Q25 quality threshold and the strictest error-elimination algorithm, was used for CDR3 identification, clonotype clustering and error correction. A nonparametric unseen species model using Euler transformation provided a lower-bound estimate of total TCR beta diversity. In TCRdb, the public reads were trimmed at Q25 with fastp and aligned with MiXCR, with productive beta chains retained. Under each unique CDR3 protein, matching rows form one entry showing the most common genes and DNA. The V and J calls and clone size come from TCRdb's table, not from the authors' own analysis. The sample table holds about 1,000,000 distinct CDR3 sequences, of which 40% to 45% were seen once. Under 20% of the sample is in the top ten clones.

To note about this clonotype: Its binding antigen is unknown. Per-base quality was not reported, and no clone a single base away is much larger than it.

What the research found in general, with its limitations: Bulk unsorted PBMC profiling prevented conclusive comparison of naive and antigen-experienced compartments. Compared with the aged group, more naive CD4+ T cells, fewer expanded clones and increased TCR diversity were shown by the long-lived group, suggesting age selection. Observed TCR beta diversity per million T cells fell roughly linearly with age, and a significant reduction was already apparent by age around 36. Estimates of total diversity based on one million sequenced T cells were considered lower bounds and underestimates. Observed TCR beta diversity correlated strongly with the percentage of naive T cells measured by flow cytometry. Because donor CMV infection status was unknown, age-related changes in expanded clonotypes were potentially confounded.

The donors were a few dozen Caucasian individuals from Russia, aged 6 to 90 years, who were systemically healthy. Each donor gave 8 to 10 milliliters of peripheral blood, collected into EDTA-treated Vacutainer tubes. PBMCs were isolated by Ficoll-Paque density-gradient centrifugation, with at least 7 million obtained per sample. Trizol reagent was used to extract total RNA from the PBMCs, yielding at least 6 micrograms per sample. Naive CD45RAhigh/CD27high T cell percentages were measured by flow cytometry on a PBMC aliquot from every donor. The CDR3 sequence holds 15 residues, the cysteine and phenylalanine included. Only the CDR3 portion is preserved as DNA: 45 bases, with reading frame beginning at the first base.

This chain is built from TRBV12-3 or TRBV12-4 and TRBJ2-4; the D assignment is uncertain and may be TRBD1 or TRBD2, with 6 bases supporting each. The better agreement between TRBJ2-7 and the DNA end casts doubt on the J call. Sequencing used blood. The clonotype comes from a woman in her sixties in good health. This receptor has the CDR3 CASSPSQGRNYEQYF. In nucleotide form, the sequence is TGTGCCAGCAGCCCCTCGCAGGGGAGGAACTACGAGCAGTACTTC.